This T cell receptor beta chain was profiled in a study of shared clonotypes between healthy human individuals. Libraries were prepared by immunoSEQ multiplex PCR; TCRdb keeps only in-frame clonotypes and omits some of them. The table has about 2 million clones, roughly 94% seen once. V lost 8 bases and J 2 bases, leaving 22 bases between the germline ends. The CDR3 sequence is 17 residues long. Germline loops: CDR1 MNHEY, CDR2 SMNVEV (reference sequence). In its sample, this clone was seen once. V and J are TRBV27 and TRBJ1-5; tentatively, D is TRBD1 (5 bases). The sequenced material came from naive CD4+ T cells sorted from blood. The subset: CD45RA+ positively selected. The source of this sequence is a man aged 18 to 29 in good health. The CDR3 sequence is CASASGRKGSGNQPQHF. Written as DNA, the CDR3 is TGTGCCAGCGCCTCAGGGCGTAAAGGGTCAGGCAATCAGCCCCAGCATTTT.